The entry below describes one TCR beta chain. The target antigen is unknown. This sample is part of a study of monozygotic twins with inflammatory bowel disease. TCR libraries were prepared from around 3,500 ng total RNA each. For every sample, eight separate reactions were used to make cDNA. With the 5' RACE reads reprocessed, TCRdb shows one record per CDR3 protein and no DNA. This table holds approximately 300,000 distinct CDR3 sequences. The V gene's germline CDR1 is SGHNT and CDR2 YYREEE (reference sequence). The CDR3 is 14 residues long. Study conclusions and caveats: Clonotypes shared with others were fewer in IBD patients than in healthy twins, especially with disease activity. Healthy co-twins had higher TCRbeta inverse Simpson diversity than their IBD twins.

Sequenced material: blood. The clonotype was recovered from a human donor with ulcerative colitis or Crohn's disease, or a healthy co-twin of an affected twin (not recorded which). The chain couples TRBV5-4 to TRBJ2-7; TCRdb picks TRBD1, but there is no DNA to check that call. The CDR3 sequence is CASSSMGGAYEQYF.